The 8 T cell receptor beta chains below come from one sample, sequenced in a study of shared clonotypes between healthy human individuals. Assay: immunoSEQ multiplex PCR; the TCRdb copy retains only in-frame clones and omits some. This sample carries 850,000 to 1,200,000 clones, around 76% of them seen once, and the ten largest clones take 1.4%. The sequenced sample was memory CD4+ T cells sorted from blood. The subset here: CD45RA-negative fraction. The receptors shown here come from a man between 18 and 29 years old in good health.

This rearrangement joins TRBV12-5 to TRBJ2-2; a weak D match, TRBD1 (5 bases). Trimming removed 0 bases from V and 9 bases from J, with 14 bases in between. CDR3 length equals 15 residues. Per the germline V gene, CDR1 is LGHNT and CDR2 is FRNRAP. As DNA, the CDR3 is TGTGCTAGTGGTTTGGTACAGGTAGAGGCACGGGAGCTGTTTTTT. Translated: CASGLVQVEARELFF.

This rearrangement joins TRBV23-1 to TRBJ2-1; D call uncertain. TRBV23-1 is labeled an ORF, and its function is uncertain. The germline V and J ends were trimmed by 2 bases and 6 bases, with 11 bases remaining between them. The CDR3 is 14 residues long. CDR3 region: CASSQQSSFNEQFF. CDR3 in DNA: TGCGCCAGCAGTCAACAATCTTCATTCAATGAGCAGTTCTTC.

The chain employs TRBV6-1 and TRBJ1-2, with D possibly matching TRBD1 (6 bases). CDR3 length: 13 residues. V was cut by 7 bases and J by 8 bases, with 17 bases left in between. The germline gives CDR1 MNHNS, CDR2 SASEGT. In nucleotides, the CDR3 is TGTGCCAGCAAGCGTGCAGGGGAAGGCGGCTACACCTTC. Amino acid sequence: CASKRAGEGGYTF.

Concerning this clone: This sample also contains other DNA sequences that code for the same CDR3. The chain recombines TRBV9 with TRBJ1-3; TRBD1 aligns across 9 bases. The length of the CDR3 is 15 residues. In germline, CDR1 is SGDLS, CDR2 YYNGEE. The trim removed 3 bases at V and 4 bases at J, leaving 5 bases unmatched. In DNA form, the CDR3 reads TGTGCCAGCAGCGAGGGACAGGGAGGCGGAAACACCATATATTTT. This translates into CASSEGQGGGNTIYF.

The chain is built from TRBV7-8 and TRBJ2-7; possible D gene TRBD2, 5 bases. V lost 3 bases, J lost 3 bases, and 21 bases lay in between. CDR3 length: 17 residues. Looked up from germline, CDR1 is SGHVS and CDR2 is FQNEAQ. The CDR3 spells CASSLRARTLSNYEQYF. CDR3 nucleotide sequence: TGTGCCAGCAGCTTGAGGGCTAGGACTCTTTCAAACTACGAGCAGTACTTC.

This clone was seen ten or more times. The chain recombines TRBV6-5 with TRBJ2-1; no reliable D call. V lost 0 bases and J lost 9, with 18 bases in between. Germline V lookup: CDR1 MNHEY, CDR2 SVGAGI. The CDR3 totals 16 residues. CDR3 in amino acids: CASSYSNSASHPEQFF. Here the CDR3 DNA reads TGTGCCAGCAGTTACTCGAACAGCGCGAGTCATCCTGAGCAGTTCTTC.

CDR3 nucleotide sequence: TGTGCCAGCAGCCAAGCCCTCACAGGGAATGGCTACACCTTC. Encoded protein: CASSQALTGNGYTF. The chain uses TRBV4-2 and TRBJ1-2, with D perhaps matching TRBD1 (6 bases). Trimming pared 1 base from V and 6 bases from J, leaving 12 bases between. CDR3 length: 14 residues. Germline CDR1 is LGHNA and CDR2 is YNFKEQ.

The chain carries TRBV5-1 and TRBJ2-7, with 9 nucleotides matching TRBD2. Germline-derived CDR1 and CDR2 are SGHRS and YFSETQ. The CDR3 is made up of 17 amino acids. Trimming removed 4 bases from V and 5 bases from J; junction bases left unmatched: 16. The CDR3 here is CASSPPGQGSGGHEQYF. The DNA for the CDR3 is TGCGCCAGCAGCCCCCCCGGGCAGGGTAGCGGGGGACACGAGCAGTACTTC.